The clone carrying this TCR beta chain was picked up a small number of times. Its antigen is unknown. The PCR used 60 Vbeta and 13 Jbeta primers. As originally analysed: Per a later analysis, the number of unique TCR beta chains was around 80 million, of which around 9.9 million were shared. Method: immunoSEQ multiplex PCR; TCRdb's copy keeps in-frame clones and lacks some. V, J and clone size reflect that table, while D and trimming were determined from the DNA. The data show approximately 150,000 clones, with about 70% seen just once and 3.5% to 5% held by the top ten. All donors participated as healthy donors of bone marrow. The sample comes from a study of cytomegalovirus exposure and HLA in healthy donors. Findings and limits, study-wide: An apparent linkage of common viral pathogens to several of the most significant clusters emerged in a later analysis. Investigators reported about 160 TCR beta chains as tied to cytomegalovirus.

Trimming took 1 base from V and 11 from J; bases not matched to a gene: 12. Germline V gene lookup returns CDR1 SQVTM and CDR2 ANQGSEA. CDR3 length: 15 amino acids. The clonotype originates from a woman aged 18-29 years in good health and CMV-seropositive. The chain is built from TRBV29-1 and TRBJ1-5; 9 bases map to TRBD1. Sample: PBMCs. CDR3 sequence reads: CSVEVGGQGSSAQHF. The CDR3 nucleotides are TGCAGCGTTGAAGTCGGGGGACAGGGAAGTTCAGCCCAGCATTTT.